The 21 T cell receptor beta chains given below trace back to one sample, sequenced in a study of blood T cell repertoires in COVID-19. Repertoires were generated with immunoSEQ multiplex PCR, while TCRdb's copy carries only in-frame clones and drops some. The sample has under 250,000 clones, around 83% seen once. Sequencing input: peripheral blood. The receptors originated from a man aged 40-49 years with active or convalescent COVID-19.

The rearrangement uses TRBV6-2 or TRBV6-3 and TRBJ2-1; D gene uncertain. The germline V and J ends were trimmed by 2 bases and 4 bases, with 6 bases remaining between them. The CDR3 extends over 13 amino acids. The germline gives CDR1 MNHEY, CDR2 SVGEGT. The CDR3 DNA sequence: TGTGCCAGCAGTTACATCCGGTACAATGAGCAGTTCTTC. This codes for CASSYIRYNEQFF.

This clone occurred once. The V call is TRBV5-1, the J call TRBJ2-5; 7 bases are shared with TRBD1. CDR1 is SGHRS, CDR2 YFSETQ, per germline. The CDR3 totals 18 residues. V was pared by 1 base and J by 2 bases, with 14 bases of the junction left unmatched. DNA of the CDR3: TGCGCCAGCAGCTTGCGGGTACAGGGGCCTGGCGTACAAGAGACCCAGTACTTC. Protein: CASSLRVQGPGVQETQYF.

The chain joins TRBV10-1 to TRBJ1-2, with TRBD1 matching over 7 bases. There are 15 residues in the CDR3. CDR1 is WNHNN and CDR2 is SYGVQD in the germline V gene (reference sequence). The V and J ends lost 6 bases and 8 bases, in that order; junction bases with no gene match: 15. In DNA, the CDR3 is TGCGCCAGCAGGACGAGAAGGGGGCCTTTTCGGGGCTACACCTTC. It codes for CASRTRRGPFRGYTF.

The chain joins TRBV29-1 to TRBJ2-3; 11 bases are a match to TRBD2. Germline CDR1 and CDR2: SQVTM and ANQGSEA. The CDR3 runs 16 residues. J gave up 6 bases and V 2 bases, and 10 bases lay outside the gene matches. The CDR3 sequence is CSVETGLADDGDTQYF. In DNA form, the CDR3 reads TGCAGCGTTGAAACGGGACTAGCGGACGATGGGGATACGCAGTATTTT.

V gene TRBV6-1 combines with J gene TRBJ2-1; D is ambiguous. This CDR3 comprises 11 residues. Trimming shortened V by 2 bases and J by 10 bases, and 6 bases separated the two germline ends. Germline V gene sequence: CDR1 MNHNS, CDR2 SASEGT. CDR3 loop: CASSEQTEQFF. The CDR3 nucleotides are TGTGCCAGCAGTGAACAGACAGAGCAGTTCTTC.

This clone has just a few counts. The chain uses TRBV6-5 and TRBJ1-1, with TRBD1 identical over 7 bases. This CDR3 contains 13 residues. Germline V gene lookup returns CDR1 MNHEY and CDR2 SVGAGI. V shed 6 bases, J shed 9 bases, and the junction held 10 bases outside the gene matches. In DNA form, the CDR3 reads TGTGCCAGCAGCCGGGACAGAGGTTCCCAAGCTTTCTTT. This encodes CASSRDRGSQAFF.

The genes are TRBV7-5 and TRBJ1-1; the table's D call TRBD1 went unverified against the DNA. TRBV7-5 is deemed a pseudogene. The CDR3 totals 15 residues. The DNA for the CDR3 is TGTGTCAGAAGCGTGGACAGCCTGAGGAACACTGAAGCTTTCTTT. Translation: CVRSVDSLRNTEAFF.

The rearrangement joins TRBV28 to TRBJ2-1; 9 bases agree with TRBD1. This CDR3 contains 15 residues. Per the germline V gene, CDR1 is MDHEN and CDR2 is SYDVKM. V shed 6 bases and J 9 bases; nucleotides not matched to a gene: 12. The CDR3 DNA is TGTGCCAGCAGCCGCCCGGGGACAGGGTTCGCTGAGCAGTTCTTC. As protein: CASSRPGTGFAEQFF.

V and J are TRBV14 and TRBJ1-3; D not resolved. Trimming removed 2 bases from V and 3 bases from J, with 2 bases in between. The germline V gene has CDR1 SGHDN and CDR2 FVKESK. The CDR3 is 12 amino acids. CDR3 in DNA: TGTGCCAGCAGCCAATATGGAAACACCATATATTTT. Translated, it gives CASSQYGNTIYF.

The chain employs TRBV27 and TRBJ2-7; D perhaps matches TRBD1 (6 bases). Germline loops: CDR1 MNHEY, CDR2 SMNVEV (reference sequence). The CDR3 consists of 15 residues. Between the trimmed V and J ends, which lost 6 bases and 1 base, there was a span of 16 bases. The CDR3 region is CASRSLGASSYEQYF. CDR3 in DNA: TGTGCCAGCAGATCACTGGGGGCCTCTTCCTACGAGCAGTACTTC.

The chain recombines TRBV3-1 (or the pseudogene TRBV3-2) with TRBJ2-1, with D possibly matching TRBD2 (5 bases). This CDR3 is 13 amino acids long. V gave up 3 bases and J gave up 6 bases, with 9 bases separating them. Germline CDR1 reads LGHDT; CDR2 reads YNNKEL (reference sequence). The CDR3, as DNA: TGTGCCAGCAGCCACCTAGAGGGCAATGAGCAGTTCTTC. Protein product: CASSHLEGNEQFF.

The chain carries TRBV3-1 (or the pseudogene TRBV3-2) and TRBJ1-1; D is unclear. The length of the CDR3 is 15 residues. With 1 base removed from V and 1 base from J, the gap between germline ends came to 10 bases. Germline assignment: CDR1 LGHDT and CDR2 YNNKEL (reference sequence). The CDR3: CASSQVGSGNTEAFF. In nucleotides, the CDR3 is TGTGCCAGCAGCCAAGTTGGGAGCGGGAACACTGAAGCTTTCTTT.

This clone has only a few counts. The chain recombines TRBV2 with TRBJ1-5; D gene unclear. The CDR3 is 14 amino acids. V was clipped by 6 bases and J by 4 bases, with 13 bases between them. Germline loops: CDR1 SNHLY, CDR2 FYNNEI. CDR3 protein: CASRETSLNQPQHF. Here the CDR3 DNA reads TGTGCCAGCAGGGAGACCAGCCTTAATCAGCCCCAGCATTTT.

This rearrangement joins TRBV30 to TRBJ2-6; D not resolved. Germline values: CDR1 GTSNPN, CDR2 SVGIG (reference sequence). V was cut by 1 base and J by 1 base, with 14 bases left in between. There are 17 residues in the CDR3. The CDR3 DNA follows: TGTGCCTGGAGTGGCCCCGAGAGCCCGTCTGGGGCCAACGTCCTGACTTTC. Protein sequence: CAWSGPESPSGANVLTF. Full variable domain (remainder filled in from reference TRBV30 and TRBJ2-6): SQTIHQWPATLVQPVGSPLSLECTVEGTSNPNLYWYRQAAGRGLQLLFYSVGIGQISSEVPQNLSASRPQDRQFILSSKKLLLSDSGFYLCAWSGPESPSGANVLTFGAGSRLTVL.

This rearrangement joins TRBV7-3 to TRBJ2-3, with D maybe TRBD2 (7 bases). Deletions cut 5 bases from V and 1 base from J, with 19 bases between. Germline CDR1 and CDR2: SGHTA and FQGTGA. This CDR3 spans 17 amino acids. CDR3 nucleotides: TGTGCCAGCAGCATCCGAGGGGGGGGCGGCGGCACAGATACGCAGTATTTT. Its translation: CASSIRGGGGGTDTQYF. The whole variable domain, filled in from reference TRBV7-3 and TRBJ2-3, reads GAGVSQTPSNKVTEKGKYVELRCDPISGHTALYWYRQSLGQGPEFLIYFQGTGAADDSGLPNDRFFAVRPEGSVSTLKIQRTERGDSAVYLCASSIRGGGGGTDTQYFGPGTRLTVL.

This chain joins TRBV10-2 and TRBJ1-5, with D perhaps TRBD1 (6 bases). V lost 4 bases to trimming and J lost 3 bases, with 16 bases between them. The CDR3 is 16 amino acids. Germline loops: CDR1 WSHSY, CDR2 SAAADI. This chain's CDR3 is CASSAAATGTNQPQHF. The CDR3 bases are TGCGCCAGCAGTGCTGCGGCGACAGGTACCAATCAGCCCCAGCATTTT.

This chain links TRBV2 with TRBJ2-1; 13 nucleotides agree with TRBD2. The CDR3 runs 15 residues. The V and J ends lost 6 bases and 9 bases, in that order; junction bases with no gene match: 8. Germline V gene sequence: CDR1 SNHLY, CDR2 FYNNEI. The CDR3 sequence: CASSGGTSGIGEQFF. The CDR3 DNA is TGTGCCAGCAGCGGTGGGACTAGCGGGATAGGTGAGCAGTTCTTC.

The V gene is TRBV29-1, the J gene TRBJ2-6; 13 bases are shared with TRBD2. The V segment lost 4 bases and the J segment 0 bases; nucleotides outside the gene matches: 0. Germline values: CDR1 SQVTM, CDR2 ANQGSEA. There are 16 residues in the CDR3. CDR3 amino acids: CSVGLAGGSGANVLTF. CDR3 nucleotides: TGCAGCGTTGGACTAGCGGGGGGCTCTGGGGCCAACGTCCTGACTTTC.

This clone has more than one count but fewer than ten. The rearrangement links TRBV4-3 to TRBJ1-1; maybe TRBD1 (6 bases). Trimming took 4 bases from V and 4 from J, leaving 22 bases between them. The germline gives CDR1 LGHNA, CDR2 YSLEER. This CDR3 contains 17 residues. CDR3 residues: CASSLTHGTTGPTEAFF. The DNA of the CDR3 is TGCGCCAGCAGCCTAACTCACGGGACTACAGGGCCCACTGAAGCTTTCTTT.

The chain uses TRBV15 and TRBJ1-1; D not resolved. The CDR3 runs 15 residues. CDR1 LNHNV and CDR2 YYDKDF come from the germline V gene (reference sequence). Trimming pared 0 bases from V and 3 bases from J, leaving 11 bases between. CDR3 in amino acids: CATSRDFLIHTEAFF. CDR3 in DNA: TGTGCCACCAGCAGAGATTTCTTAATTCACACTGAAGCTTTCTTT.

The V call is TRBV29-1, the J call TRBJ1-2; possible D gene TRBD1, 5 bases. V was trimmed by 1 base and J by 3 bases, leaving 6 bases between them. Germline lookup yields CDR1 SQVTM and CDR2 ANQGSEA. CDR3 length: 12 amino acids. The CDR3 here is CSVEGGDYGYTF. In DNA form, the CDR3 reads TGCAGCGTTGAAGGGGGGGACTATGGCTACACCTTC.